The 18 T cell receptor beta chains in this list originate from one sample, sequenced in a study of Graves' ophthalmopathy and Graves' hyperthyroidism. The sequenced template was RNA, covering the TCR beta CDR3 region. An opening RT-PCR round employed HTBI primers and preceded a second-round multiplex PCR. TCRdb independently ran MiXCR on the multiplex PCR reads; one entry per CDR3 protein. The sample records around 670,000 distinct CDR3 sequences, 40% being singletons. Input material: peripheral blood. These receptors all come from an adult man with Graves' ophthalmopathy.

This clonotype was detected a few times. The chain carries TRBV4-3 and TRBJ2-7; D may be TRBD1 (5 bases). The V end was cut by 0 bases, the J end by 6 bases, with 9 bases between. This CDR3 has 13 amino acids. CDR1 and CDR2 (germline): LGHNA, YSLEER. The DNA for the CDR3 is TGCGCCAGCAGCCAAGATCTCAGGGTCGAGCAGTACTTC. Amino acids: CASSQDLRVEQYF.

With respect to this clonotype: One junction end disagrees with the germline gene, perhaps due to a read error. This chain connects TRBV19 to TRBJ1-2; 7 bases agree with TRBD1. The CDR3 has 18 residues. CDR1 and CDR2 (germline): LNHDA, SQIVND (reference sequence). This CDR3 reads CAGSIMNLRDSSLYGYTF. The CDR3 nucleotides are TGTGCCGGTAGTATAATGAACCTTCGGGACAGCTCCCTCTATGGCTACACCTTC.

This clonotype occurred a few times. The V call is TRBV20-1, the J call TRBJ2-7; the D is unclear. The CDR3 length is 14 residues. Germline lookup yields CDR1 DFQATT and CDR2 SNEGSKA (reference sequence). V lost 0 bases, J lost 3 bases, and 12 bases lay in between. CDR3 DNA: TGCAGTGCTAGAGATGTGTCCGTAAACTACGAGCAGTACTTC. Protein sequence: CSARDVSVNYEQYF.

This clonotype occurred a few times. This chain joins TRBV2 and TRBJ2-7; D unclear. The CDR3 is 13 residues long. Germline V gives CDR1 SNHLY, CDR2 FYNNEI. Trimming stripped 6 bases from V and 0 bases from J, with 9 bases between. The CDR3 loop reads CASRRESSYEQYF. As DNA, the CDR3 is TGTGCCAGCAGAAGAGAGAGCTCCTACGAGCAGTACTTC.

The CDR3 loop reads CASIGQGWGYTF. The CDR3 nucleotides read TGTGCTAGTATTGGACAGGGATGGGGCTACACCTTC. The chain carries TRBV12-5 and TRBJ1-2, with 8 bases aligning to TRBD1. The J segment lost 8 bases and the V segment lost 8 bases, leaving 7 bases of the junction unmatched. The CDR3 consists of 12 residues. The germline CDR1 and CDR2 sequences are LGHNT and FRNRAP.

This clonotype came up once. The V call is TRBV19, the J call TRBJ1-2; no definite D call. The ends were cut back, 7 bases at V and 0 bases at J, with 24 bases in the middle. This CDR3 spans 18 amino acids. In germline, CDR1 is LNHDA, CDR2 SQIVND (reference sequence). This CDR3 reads CASTPSRPGLGANYGYTF. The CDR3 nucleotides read TGTGCCAGTACCCCGTCCCGGCCAGGACTTGGGGCTAACTATGGCTACACCTTC. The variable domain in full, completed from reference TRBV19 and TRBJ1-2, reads DGGITQSPKYLFRKEGQNVTLSCEQNLNHDAMYWYRQDPGQGLRLIYYSQIVNDFQKGDIAEGYSVSREKKESFPLTVTSAQKNPTAFYLCASTPSRPGLGANYGYTFGSGTRLTVV.

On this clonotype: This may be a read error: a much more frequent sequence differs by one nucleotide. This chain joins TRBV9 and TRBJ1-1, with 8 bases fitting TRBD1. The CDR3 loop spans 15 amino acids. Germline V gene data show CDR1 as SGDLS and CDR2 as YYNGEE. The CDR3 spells CASSVEGQDYTETFF. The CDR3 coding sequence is TGTGCCAGCAGCGTAGAGGGACAGGACTACACTGAAACTTTCTTT.

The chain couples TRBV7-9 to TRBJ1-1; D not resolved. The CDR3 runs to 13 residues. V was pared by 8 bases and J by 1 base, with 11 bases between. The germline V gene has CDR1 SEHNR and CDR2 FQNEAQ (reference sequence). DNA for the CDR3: TGTGCCAGCGCCCCACAGCAGAACACTGAAGCTTTCTTT. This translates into CASAPQQNTEAFF.

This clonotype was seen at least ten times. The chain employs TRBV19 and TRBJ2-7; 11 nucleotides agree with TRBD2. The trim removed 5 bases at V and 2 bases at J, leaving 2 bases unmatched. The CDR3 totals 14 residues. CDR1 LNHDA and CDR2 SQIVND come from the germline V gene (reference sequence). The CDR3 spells CASSGTSGTYEQYF. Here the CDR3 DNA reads TGTGCCAGTAGTGGGACTAGCGGTACCTACGAGCAGTACTTC.

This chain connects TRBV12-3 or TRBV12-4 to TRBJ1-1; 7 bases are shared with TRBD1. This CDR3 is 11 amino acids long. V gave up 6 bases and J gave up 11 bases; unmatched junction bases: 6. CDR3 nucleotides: TGTGCCAGCAGAACGACAGGGAGGGCTTTCTTT. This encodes CASRTTGRAFF.

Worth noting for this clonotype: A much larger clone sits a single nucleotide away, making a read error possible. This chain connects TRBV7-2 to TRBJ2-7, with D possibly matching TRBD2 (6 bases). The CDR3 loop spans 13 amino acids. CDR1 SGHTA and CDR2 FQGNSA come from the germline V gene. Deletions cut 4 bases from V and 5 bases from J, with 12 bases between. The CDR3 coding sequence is TGTGCCAGCAGCTCCCGGGGGTTCAACGAGCAGTACTTC. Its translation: CASSSRGFNEQYF.

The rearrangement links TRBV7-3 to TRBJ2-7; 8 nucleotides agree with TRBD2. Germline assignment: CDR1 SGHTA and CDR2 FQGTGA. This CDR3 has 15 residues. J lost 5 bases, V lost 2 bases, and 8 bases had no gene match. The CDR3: CASSLWASGPHEQYF. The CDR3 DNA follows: TGTGCCAGCAGCTTATGGGCTAGCGGGCCCCACGAGCAGTACTTC.

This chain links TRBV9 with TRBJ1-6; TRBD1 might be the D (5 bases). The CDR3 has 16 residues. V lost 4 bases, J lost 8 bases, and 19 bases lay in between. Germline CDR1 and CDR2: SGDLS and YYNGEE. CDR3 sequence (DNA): TGTGCCAGCAGCCAAGAACTGGGCAGGGATTATTCACCCCTCCACTTT. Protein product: CASSQELGRDYSPLHF.

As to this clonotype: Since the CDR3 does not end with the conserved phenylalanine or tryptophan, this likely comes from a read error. The CDR3 DNA reads as TGTGCCACCAGCTCCATACGCGGGGGTCCGGTGAAGGAGCAGTACCTC. Residues: CATSSIRGGPVKEQYL. This chain connects TRBV15 to TRBJ2-7, with TRBD2 matching 7 bases. The CDR3 is made up of 16 amino acids. J lost 7 bases, V lost 5 bases, and 17 bases had no gene match. Germline V CDR1 and CDR2: LNHNV, YYDKDF (reference sequence).

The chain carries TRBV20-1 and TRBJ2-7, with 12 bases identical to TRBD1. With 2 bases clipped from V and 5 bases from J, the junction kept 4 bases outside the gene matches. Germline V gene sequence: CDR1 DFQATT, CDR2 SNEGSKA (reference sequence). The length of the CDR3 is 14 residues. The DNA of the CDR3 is TGCAGTGCTAGACTGCGGGACAGGGGGCACGAGCAGTACTTC. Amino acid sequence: CSARLRDRGHEQYF.

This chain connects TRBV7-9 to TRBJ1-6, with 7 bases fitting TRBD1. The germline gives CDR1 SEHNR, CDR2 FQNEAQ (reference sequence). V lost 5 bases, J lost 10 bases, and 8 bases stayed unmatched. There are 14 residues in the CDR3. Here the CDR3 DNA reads TGTGCCAGCAGCACAAAGACAGGGCACTCACCCCTCCACTTT. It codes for CASSTKTGHSPLHF.

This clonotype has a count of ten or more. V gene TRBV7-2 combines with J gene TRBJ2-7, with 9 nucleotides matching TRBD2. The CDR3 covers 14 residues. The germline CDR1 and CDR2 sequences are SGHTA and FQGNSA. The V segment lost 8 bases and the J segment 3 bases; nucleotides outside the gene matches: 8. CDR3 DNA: TGTGCCAGCCAACCCAGCGGGAGGTTCTACGAGCAGTACTTC. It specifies CASQPSGRFYEQYF.

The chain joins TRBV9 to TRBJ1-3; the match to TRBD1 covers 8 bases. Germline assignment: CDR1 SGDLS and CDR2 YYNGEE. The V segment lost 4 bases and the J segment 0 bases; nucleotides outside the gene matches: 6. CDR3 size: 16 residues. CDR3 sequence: CASSTGQGSSGNTIYF. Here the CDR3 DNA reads TGTGCCAGCAGCACCGGACAGGGAAGCTCTGGAAACACCATATATTTT. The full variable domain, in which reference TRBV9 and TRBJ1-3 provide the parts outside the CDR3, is DSGVTQTPKHLITATGQRVTLRCSPRSGDLSVYWYQQSLDQGLQFLIQYYNGEERAKGNILERFSAQQFPDLHSELNLSSLELGDSALYFCASSTGQGSSGNTIYFGEGSWLTVV.